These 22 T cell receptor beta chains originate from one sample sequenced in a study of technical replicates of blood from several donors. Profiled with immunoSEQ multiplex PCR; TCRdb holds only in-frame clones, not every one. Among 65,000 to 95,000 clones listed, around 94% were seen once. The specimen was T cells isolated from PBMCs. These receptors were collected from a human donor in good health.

DNA for the CDR3: TGTGCCTGGAGTCAACAGGTCCATAGTTTCTTT. It codes for CAWSQQVHSFF. The rearrangement links TRBV30 to TRBJ1-1, with D tentatively TRBD1 (5 bases). The CDR3 sequence is 11 residues long. Germline V gene lookup returns CDR1 GTSNPN and CDR2 SVGIG (reference sequence). Trimming stripped 2 bases from V and 13 bases from J, with 14 bases between. Combining the CDR3 with reference TRBV30 and TRBJ1-1 gives the whole variable domain SQTIHQWPATLVQPVGSPLSLECTVEGTSNPNLYWYRQAAGRGLQLLFYSVGIGQISSEVPQNLSASRPQDRQFILSSKKLLLSDSGFYLCAWSQQVHSFFGQGTRLTVV.

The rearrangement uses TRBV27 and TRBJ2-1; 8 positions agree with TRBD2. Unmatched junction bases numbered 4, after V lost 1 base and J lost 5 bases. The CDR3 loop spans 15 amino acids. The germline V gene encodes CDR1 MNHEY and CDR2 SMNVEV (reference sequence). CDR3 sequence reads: CASSLYRGGDNEQFF. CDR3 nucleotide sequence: TGTGCCAGCAGTTTATATCGGGGGGGGGACAATGAGCAGTTCTTC.

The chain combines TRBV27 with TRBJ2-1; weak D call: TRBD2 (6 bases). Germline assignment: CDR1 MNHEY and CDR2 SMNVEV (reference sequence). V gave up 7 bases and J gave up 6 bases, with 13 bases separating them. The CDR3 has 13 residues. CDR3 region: CASTASAINEQFF. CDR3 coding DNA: TGTGCCAGCACGGCTAGCGCAATCAATGAGCAGTTCTTC.

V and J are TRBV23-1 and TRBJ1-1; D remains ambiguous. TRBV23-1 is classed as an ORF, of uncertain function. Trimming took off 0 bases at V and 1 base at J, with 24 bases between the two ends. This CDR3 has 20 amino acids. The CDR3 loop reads CASSQSTTAAGVLRNTEAFF. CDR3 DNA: TGCGCCAGCAGTCAATCCACAACAGCGGCCGGTGTCTTAAGGAACACTGAAGCTTTCTTT.

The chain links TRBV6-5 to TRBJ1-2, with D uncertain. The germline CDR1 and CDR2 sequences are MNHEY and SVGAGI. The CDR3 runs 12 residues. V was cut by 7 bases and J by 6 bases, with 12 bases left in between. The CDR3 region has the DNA TGTGCCAGCATCTCGACATACCATGGCTACACCTTC. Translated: CASISTYHGYTF.

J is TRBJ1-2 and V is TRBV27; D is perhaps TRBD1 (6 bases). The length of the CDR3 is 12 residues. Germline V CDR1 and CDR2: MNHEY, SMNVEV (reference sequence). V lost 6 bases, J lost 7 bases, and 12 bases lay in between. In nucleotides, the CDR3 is TGTGCCAGCAGCGAGGGGGACGGTGGCTACACCTTC. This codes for CASSEGDGGYTF.

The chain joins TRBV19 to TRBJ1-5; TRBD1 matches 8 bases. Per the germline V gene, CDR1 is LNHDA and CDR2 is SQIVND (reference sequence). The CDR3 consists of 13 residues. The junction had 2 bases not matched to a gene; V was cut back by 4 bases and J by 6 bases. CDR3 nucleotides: TGTGCCAGTAGTAGACAGGGGATTCAGCCCCAGCATTTT. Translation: CASSRQGIQPQHF.

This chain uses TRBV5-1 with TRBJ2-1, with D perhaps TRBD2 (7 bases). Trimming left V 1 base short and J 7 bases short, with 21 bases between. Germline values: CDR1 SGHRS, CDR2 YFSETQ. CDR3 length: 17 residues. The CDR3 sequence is CASSLRPIGGGRNEQFF. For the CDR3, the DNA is TGCGCCAGCAGCTTGAGACCCATAGGGGGGGGCAGGAATGAGCAGTTCTTC.

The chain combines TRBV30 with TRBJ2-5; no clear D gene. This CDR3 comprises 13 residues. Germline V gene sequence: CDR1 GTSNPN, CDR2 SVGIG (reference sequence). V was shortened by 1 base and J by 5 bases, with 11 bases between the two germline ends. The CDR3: CAWSANVRETQYF. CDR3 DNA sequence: TGTGCCTGGAGTGCTAACGTCCGGGAGACCCAGTACTTC. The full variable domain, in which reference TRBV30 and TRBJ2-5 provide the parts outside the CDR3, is SQTIHQWPATLVQPVGSPLSLECTVEGTSNPNLYWYRQAAGRGLQLLFYSVGIGQISSEVPQNLSASRPQDRQFILSSKKLLLSDSGFYLCAWSANVRETQYFGPGTRLLVL.

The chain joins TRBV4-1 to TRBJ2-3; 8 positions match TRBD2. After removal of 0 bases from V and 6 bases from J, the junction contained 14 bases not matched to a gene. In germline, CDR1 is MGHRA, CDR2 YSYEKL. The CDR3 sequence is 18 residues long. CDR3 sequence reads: CASSQENWASGYKDTQYF. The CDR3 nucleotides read TGCGCCAGCAGCCAAGAGAATTGGGCTAGCGGGTACAAGGATACGCAGTATTTT.

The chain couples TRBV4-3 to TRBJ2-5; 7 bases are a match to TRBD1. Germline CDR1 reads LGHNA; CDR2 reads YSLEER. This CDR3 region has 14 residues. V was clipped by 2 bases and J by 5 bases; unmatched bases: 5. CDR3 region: CASSQQTGLETQYF. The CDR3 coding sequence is TGCGCCAGCAGCCAACAGACAGGGCTGGAGACCCAGTACTTC.

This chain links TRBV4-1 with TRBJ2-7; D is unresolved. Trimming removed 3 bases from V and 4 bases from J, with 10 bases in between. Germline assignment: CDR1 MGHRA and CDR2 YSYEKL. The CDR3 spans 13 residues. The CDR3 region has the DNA TGCGCCAGCAGCCAGCAAATCAGGTACGAGCAGTACTTC. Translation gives CASSQQIRYEQYF.

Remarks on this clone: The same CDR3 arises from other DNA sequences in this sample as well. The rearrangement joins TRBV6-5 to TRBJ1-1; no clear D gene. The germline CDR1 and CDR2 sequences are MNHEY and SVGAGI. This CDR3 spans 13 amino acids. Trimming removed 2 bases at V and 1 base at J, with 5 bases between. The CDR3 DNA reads TGTGCCAGCAGTTACGGGAGGAACACTGAAGCTTTCTTT. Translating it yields CASSYGRNTEAFF.

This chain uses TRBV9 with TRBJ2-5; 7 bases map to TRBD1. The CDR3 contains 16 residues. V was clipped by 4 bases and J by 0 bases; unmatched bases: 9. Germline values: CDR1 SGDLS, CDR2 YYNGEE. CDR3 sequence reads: CASSSGTVAYQETQYF. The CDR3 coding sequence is TGTGCCAGCAGCTCTGGGACAGTAGCGTACCAAGAGACCCAGTACTTC.

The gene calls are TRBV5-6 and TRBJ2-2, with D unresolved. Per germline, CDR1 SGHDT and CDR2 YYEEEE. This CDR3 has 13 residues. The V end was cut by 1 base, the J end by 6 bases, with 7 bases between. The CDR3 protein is CASSLRAPGELFF. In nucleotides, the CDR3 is TGTGCCAGCAGCTTGAGAGCTCCCGGGGAGCTGTTTTTT.

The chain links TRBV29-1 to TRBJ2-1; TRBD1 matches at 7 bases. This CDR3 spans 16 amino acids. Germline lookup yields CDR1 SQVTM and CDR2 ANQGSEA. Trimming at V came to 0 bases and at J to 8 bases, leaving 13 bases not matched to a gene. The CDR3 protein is CSVEDQSGGRIDEQFF. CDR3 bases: TGCAGCGTTGAAGATCAGTCAGGGGGACGGATAGATGAGCAGTTCTTC.

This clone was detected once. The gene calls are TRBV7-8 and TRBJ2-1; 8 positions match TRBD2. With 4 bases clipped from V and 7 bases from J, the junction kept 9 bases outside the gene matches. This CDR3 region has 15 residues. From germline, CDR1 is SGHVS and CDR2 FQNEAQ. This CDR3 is CASSSSGSVWNEQFF. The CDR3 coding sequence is TGTGCCAGCAGCTCAAGCGGGAGTGTGTGGAATGAGCAGTTCTTC.

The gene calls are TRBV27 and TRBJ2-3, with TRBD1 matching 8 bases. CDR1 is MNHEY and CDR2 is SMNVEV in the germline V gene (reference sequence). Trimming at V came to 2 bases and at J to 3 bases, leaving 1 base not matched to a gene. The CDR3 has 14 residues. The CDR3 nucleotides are TGTGCCAGCAGTTTAGACAGGGGTACAGATACGCAGTATTTT. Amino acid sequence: CASSLDRGTDTQYF.

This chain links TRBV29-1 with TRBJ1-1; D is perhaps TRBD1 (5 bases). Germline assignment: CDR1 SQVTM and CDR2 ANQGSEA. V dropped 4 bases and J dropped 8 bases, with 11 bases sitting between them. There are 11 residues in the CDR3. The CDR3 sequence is CSVAVGAEAFF. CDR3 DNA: TGCAGCGTTGCCGTAGGGGCAGAAGCTTTCTTT.

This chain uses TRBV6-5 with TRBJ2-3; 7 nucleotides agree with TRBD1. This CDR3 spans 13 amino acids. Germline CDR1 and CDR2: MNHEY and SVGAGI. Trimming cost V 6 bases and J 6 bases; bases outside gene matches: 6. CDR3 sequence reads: CASSRGGADTQYF. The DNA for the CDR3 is TGTGCCAGCAGCCGAGGGGGCGCGGATACGCAGTATTTT.

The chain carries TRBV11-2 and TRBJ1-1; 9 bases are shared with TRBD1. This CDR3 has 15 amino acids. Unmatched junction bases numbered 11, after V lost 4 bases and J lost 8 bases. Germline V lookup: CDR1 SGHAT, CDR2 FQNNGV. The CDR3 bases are TGTGCCAGCAGCTCTTCAACCCAGGGACAGGGAGAAGCTTTCTTT. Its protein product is CASSSSTQGQGEAFF.

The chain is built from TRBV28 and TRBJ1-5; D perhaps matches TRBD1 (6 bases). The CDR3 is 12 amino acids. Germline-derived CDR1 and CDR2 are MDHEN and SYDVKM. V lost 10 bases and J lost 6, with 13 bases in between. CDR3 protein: CATQRGAQPQHF. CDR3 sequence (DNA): TGTGCCACCCAGCGGGGGGCTCAGCCCCAGCATTTT.